One sample yielded the 20 T cell receptor beta chains listed below, sequenced in a study of control samples from healthy donors and cancer patients. Repertoires were generated with immunoSEQ multiplex PCR, while TCRdb's copy carries only in-frame clones and drops some. The sample includes about 82,000 clones, 70% to 90% of them seen just once. The sample comprised blood. These receptor sequences come from a man aged 45-60 years in good health.

This clone has a handful of counts. The chain couples TRBV19 to TRBJ1-1, with a possible D match to TRBD1 (6 bases). Germline V gene lookup returns CDR1 LNHDA and CDR2 SQIVND (reference sequence). V was cut by 5 bases and J by 4 bases, with 11 bases left in between. The CDR3 has 13 amino acids. CDR3 region: CASSYRVGTEAFF. The CDR3 coding sequence is TGTGCCAGTAGTTACAGGGTGGGCACTGAAGCTTTCTTT.

This sequence joins TRBV6-5 and TRBJ1-4; 8 nucleotides line up with TRBD1. The CDR3 sequence is 15 residues long. With V trimmed by 6 bases and J by 7 bases, 10 bases remained unmatched. The germline gives CDR1 MNHEY, CDR2 SVGAGI. CDR3 protein: CASSPGQGWGEKLFF. CDR3 sequence (DNA): TGTGCCAGCAGCCCCGGACAGGGTTGGGGTGAAAAACTGTTTTTT.

This clone is categorized as medium-sized. The J gene is TRBJ2-7, the V gene TRBV10-1; TRBD2 might be the D (5 bases). CDR1 and CDR2 (germline): WNHNN, SYGVQD (reference sequence). The germline V and J ends were trimmed by 6 bases and 7 bases, with 13 bases remaining between them. This CDR3 has 12 residues. The CDR3 bases are TGCGCCAGCAGCCTTGACCGGAGGGAGCAGTACTTC. Residues: CASSLDRREQYF.

V usage is TRBV24-1 and J usage is TRBJ2-4; 7 bases are a match to TRBD2. V lost 3 bases to trimming and J lost 0 bases; unmatched junction nucleotides: 1. The length of the CDR3 is 15 residues. The germline gives CDR1 KGHDR, CDR2 SFDVKD. CDR3 protein: CATSDGGVAKNIQYF. The CDR3 DNA follows: TGTGCCACCAGTGATGGGGGGGTAGCCAAAAACATTCAGTACTTC.

With regard to this clone: Other DNA sequences in this specimen translate into the identical CDR3. The genes are TRBV5-1 and TRBJ2-3, with D unclear. Trimming took off 0 bases at V and 0 bases at J, with 8 bases between the two ends. The CDR3 sequence is 15 residues long. Germline loops: CDR1 SGHRS, CDR2 YFSETQ. The CDR3: CASSLAAVSTDTQYF. CDR3 DNA: TGCGCCAGCAGCTTGGCTGCTGTTAGCACAGATACGCAGTATTTT.

This clone was recorded only once. The chain links TRBV5-8 to TRBJ1-2; the D gene is possibly TRBD1 (5 bases). The germline CDR1 and CDR2 sequences are SGHTS and YDEGEE. The ends were cut back, 4 bases at V and 4 bases at J, with 11 bases in the middle. The CDR3 length is 13 residues. Here the CDR3 reads CASSQGAAYGYTF. DNA of the CDR3: TGTGCCAGCAGCCAAGGGGCGGCCTATGGCTACACCTTC.

The V call is TRBV7-8, the J call TRBJ2-7; D not certain. The germline V and J ends were trimmed by 2 bases and 2 bases, with 16 bases remaining between them. The CDR3 totals 16 residues. Germline lookup yields CDR1 SGHVS and CDR2 FQNEAQ. CDR3 bases: TGTGCCAGCAGCTTAAGTGGCGGCTTTTGGACCTACGAGCAGTACTTC. Protein: CASSLSGGFWTYEQYF.

The chain carries TRBV5-6 and TRBJ1-4; weak D call: TRBD1 (6 bases). The CDR3 consists of 13 residues. Deletions cut 4 bases from V and 6 bases from J, with 10 bases between. The germline gives CDR1 SGHDT, CDR2 YYEEEE. The CDR3 sequence: CASSGGLHEKLFF. CDR3 nucleotide sequence: TGTGCCAGCAGCGGGGGGCTGCATGAAAAACTGTTTTTT.

The chain is built from TRBV5-4 and TRBJ2-5, with 9 bases that match TRBD2. This CDR3 is built from 16 residues. V shed 3 bases, J shed 2 bases, and the junction held 8 bases outside the gene matches. CDR1 SGHNT and CDR2 YYREEE come from the germline V gene (reference sequence). CDR3 region: CASSYLRTSVQETQYF. CDR3 DNA: TGTGCCAGCAGCTACCTTAGGACTAGCGTTCAAGAGACCCAGTACTTC.

CDR3 coding DNA: TGTGCCAGCAGCCAAGGAGAGAAGGACCCACCCTACGAGCAGTACGTC. This encodes CASSQGEKDPPYEQYV. V usage is TRBV14 and J usage is TRBJ2-7; no definite D call. V was cut by 1 base and J by 2 bases, with 15 bases left in between. This CDR3 spans 16 amino acids. Germline V gene data show CDR1 as SGHDN and CDR2 as FVKESK.

This clone was counted between two and nine times. CDR3 in amino acids: CASSLEASGRVGEQYF. CDR3 in DNA: TGTGCCAGCAGCTTAGAGGCTAGCGGGAGGGTGGGAGAGCAGTACTTC. The V call is TRBV7-2, the J call TRBJ2-7; 12 nucleotides match TRBD2. With 1 base clipped from V and 7 bases from J, the junction kept 8 bases outside the gene matches. Germline V gene lookup returns CDR1 SGHTA and CDR2 FQGNSA. The CDR3 contains 16 residues.

The CDR3, as DNA: TGTGCCAGTAGTGGGGCAGGGGCCTTTAGCAATCAGCCCCAGCATTTT. It yields the protein CASSGAGAFSNQPQHF. The V call is TRBV19, the J call TRBJ1-5; perhaps TRBD1 as D (6 bases). With 5 bases removed from V and 0 bases from J, the gap between germline ends came to 14 bases. The V gene's germline CDR1 is LNHDA and CDR2 SQIVND (reference sequence). CDR3 length equals 16 residues.

The rearrangement joins TRBV29-1 to TRBJ1-3, with D maybe TRBD1 (5 bases). Germline V gene lookup returns CDR1 SQVTM and CDR2 ANQGSEA. CDR3 size: 14 residues. V lost 3 bases and J lost 0, with 9 bases in between. The CDR3 loop reads CSVEDTHSGNTIYF. The DNA for the CDR3 is TGCAGCGTTGAGGACACCCACTCTGGAAACACCATATATTTT.

V gene TRBV24-1 combines with J gene TRBJ1-2; no reliable D call. Germline values: CDR1 KGHDR, CDR2 SFDVKD. This CDR3 spans 11 amino acids. Trimming removed 4 bases from V and 6 bases from J, with 5 bases in between. CDR3 sequence reads: CATSENNGYTF. Here the CDR3 DNA reads TGTGCCACCAGTGAGAACAATGGCTACACCTTC.

The V and J genes are TRBV5-4 and TRBJ1-6, with D perhaps matching TRBD1 (6 bases). Trimming stripped 4 bases from V and 2 bases from J, with 10 bases between. Germline loops: CDR1 SGHNT, CDR2 YYREEE (reference sequence). This CDR3 region has 15 residues. CDR3 loop: CASSKDSTYNSPLHF. CDR3 DNA sequence: TGTGCCAGCAGCAAGGACAGCACCTATAATTCACCCCTCCACTTT.

The rearrangement joins TRBV9 to TRBJ2-3, with 14 positions matching TRBD2. With 2 bases clipped from V and 4 bases from J, the junction kept 9 bases outside the gene matches. Germline V gene sequence: CDR1 SGDLS, CDR2 YYNGEE. CDR3 length equals 18 residues. This CDR3 is CASSVTPGLAGAADTQYF. CDR3 DNA sequence: TGTGCCAGCAGCGTCACACCGGGACTAGCGGGAGCGGCAGATACGCAGTATTTT. The full variable domain, rest sourced from reference TRBV9 and TRBJ2-3, is DSGVTQTPKHLITATGQRVTLRCSPRSGDLSVYWYQQSLDQGLQFLIQYYNGEERAKGNILERFSAQQFPDLHSELNLSSLELGDSALYFCASSVTPGLAGAADTQYFGPGTRLTVL.

This sequence joins TRBV6-6 and TRBJ1-2; possible D gene TRBD1, 6 bases. The V gene lost 5 bases and the J gene lost 4 bases, with 14 bases spanning the gap. The CDR3 contains 14 residues. Germline CDR1 reads MNHNY; CDR2 reads SVGAGI (reference sequence). The CDR3 reads CASSIVDRPYGYTF. In nucleotides, the CDR3 is TGTGCCAGCAGTATCGTGGACAGACCCTATGGCTACACCTTC.

The chain recombines TRBV4-1 with TRBJ1-5, with D tentatively TRBD1 (5 bases). This CDR3 comprises 14 residues. Germline loops: CDR1 MGHRA, CDR2 YSYEKL. Trimming left V 0 bases short and J 7 bases short, with 10 bases between. The CDR3 loop is CASSQDLGGQPQHF. CDR3 DNA sequence: TGCGCCAGCAGCCAAGATCTCGGGGGACAGCCCCAGCATTTT.

The CDR3 nucleotides are TGCGCCAGCAGCTTTACGGACCCTCGGGGTGAAAAACTGTTTTTT. It encodes CASSFTDPRGEKLFF. The V and J genes are TRBV5-1 and TRBJ1-4; D gene unclear. CDR3 size: 15 residues. Per germline, CDR1 SGHRS and CDR2 YFSETQ. V was shortened by 2 bases and J by 7 bases, with 15 bases between the two germline ends.

This clone was observed a single time. J is TRBJ1-1 and V is TRBV24-1; D remains unclear. V lost 2 bases and J lost 2, with 8 bases in between. The germline V gene encodes CDR1 KGHDR and CDR2 SFDVKD. This CDR3 contains 14 residues. The CDR3 bases are TGTGCCACCAGTGATTCCACCTATAACACTGAAGCTTTCTTT. It translates to CATSDSTYNTEAFF.